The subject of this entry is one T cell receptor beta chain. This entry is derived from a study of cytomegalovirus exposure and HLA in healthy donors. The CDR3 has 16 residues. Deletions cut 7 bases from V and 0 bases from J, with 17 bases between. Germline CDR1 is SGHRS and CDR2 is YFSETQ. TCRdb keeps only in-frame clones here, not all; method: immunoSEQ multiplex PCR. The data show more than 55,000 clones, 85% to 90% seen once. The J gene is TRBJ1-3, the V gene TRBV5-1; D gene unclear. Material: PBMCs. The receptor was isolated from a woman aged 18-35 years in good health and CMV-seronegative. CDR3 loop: CASSTDGGVSGNTIYF. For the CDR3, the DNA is TGCGCCAGCTCCACCGACGGCGGGGTCTCTGGAAACACCATATATTTT. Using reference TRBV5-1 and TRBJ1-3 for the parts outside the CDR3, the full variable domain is KAGVTQTPRYLIKTRGQQVTLSCSPISGHRSVSWYQQTPGQGLQFLFEYFSETQRNKGNFPGRFSGRQFSNSRSEMNVSTLELGDSALYLCASSTDGGVSGNTIYFGEGSWLTVV.